This TCR beta chain came from a study of metastatic and nonmetastatic thyroid tumors. Background on the study: A comparison of repertoires was made across blood and tumor or nodule tissue from malignant and benign thyroid patients. Study results and caveats: It was reportedly found that TCR beta diversity was significantly higher in malignant thyroid tumors than in benign nodules, a difference seen in both blood and tumor samples.

Original data processing: Using the CDR3 differences seen across clinicopathological groups, the authors built a distant-metastasis classifier for papillary thyroid cancer, which was meant to discriminate distant-metastatic patients. From the PCR reads, TCRdb re-called clones with MiXCR. The V and J calls follow TCRdb's processing rather than the paper's. Here the sample spans roughly 55,000 clones, about 17% being singletons. No patient had received any treatment before thyroid surgery. Germline V gene lookup returns CDR1 SGDLS and CDR2 YYNGEE. The CDR3 has 14 amino acids. J was trimmed by 3 bases and V by 3 bases; bases with no gene match: 4. Ten or more counts support this clone. Antigen specificity is unknown.

The sequenced sample was blood. This sequence joins TRBV9 and TRBJ2-3, with TRBD2 matching 7 bases. This sequence was found in a male donor with papillary thyroid cancer or a benign thyroid nodule (not recorded which). Some clones in this sample may be carry-over from other donors' samples. The CDR3 DNA is TGTGCCAGCAGCGCCGGCGGGAGAACAGATACGCAGTATTTT. This gives the protein CASSAGGRTDTQYF.